Below are 28 T cell receptor beta chains sequenced from a single sample in a study of technical replicates of blood from a handful of donors. TCRdb's copy holds only in-frame clones and misses some; the assay was immunoSEQ multiplex PCR. The table has fewer than 85,000 clones, about 94% seen once; the top ten hold less than 0.3%. The sequenced sample was T cells isolated from PBMCs. Source of these receptors: a human donor in good health.

This clone was recorded a few times. The J gene is TRBJ1-1, the V gene TRBV29-1; D is uncertain. CDR1 SQVTM and CDR2 ANQGSEA come from the germline V gene. V shed 4 bases and J shed 9 bases, with 15 bases lying between them. The CDR3 runs to 12 residues. CDR3 amino acids: CSVVGETFQAFF. The CDR3 DNA reads TGCAGCGTTGTTGGGGAGACTTTCCAAGCTTTCTTT.

This chain joins TRBV27 and TRBJ2-2; possibly TRBD1 for D (6 bases). Germline CDR1 reads MNHEY; CDR2 reads SMNVEV (reference sequence). V was pared by 0 bases and J by 9 bases, with 8 bases between. CDR3 size: 13 residues. CDR3 DNA: TGTGCCAGCAGTTTATCGGGGGCCCGGGAGCTGTTTTTT. Amino acid sequence: CASSLSGARELFF.

This clone appeared once. The chain has TRBV4-1 and TRBJ2-3, with TRBD2 as a possible D gene (5 bases). Per the germline V gene, CDR1 is MGHRA and CDR2 is YSYEKL. CDR3 length: 16 residues. The V gene lost 1 base and the J gene lost 3 bases, with 14 bases spanning the gap. The CDR3 region is CASSQGDQRRTDTQYF. As DNA, the CDR3 is TGCGCCAGCAGCCAAGGAGACCAGCGGCGGACAGATACGCAGTATTTT.

CDR3 region: CASSDGRPAKYEQYF. The CDR3 DNA sequence: TGTGCCAGCAGTGATGGGCGACCCGCCAAATACGAGCAGTACTTC. The chain combines TRBV25-1 with TRBJ2-7; D gene ambiguous. Germline V CDR1 and CDR2: MGHDK, SYGVNS. V dropped 3 bases and J dropped 4 bases, with 16 bases sitting between them. This CDR3 is built from 15 residues.

The chain recombines TRBV6-6 with TRBJ2-3; 8 nucleotides line up with TRBD2. V lost 5 bases to trimming and J lost 0 bases; unmatched junction nucleotides: 4. The CDR3 is 15 amino acids. Germline V CDR1 and CDR2: MNHNY, SVGAGI (reference sequence). This CDR3 is CASSGLAPSTDTQYF. The CDR3 bases are TGTGCCAGCAGTGGACTAGCACCCAGCACAGATACGCAGTATTTT.

This clone appeared a single time. The chain has TRBV7-8 and TRBJ2-7, with 12 nucleotides matching TRBD1. Germline V gene lookup returns CDR1 SGHVS and CDR2 FQNEAQ. The CDR3 is 18 residues long. V lost 1 base to trimming and J lost 2 bases; unmatched junction nucleotides: 9. CDR3 nucleotide sequence: TGTGCCAGCAGCTTAGTTGGGACAGGGGGCTACAGCGCCTACGAGCAGTACTTC. Translating it yields CASSLVGTGGYSAYEQYF.

J is TRBJ1-1 and V is TRBV6-6; 8 bases fit TRBD1. V lost 9 bases, J lost 7 bases, and 4 bases stayed unmatched. The CDR3 covers 11 residues. Germline-derived CDR1 and CDR2 are MNHNY and SVGAGI (reference sequence). Here the CDR3 DNA reads TGTGCCAGTGAGACAGGGGATGAAGCTTTCTTT. Translated, it gives CASETGDEAFF.

The rearrangement joins TRBV5-4 to TRBJ1-5; D is unclear. The V gene's germline CDR1 is SGHNT and CDR2 YYREEE (reference sequence). V was pared by 0 bases and J by 3 bases, with 7 bases between. CDR3 length equals 14 residues. CDR3 nucleotide sequence: TGTGCCAGCAGCTTGGGTGGCTTCAATCAGCCCCAGCATTTT. Residues: CASSLGGFNQPQHF.

The J gene is TRBJ2-5, the V gene TRBV7-6; possibly TRBD2 for D (5 bases). V lost 3 bases and J 5 bases, leaving 13 bases between the germline ends. Looked up from germline, CDR1 is SGHVS and CDR2 is FNYEAQ. CDR3 size: 14 residues. The CDR3 DNA reads as TGTGCCAGCAGCTTGGACTCTACGGGGGAGACCCAGTACTTC. Protein sequence: CASSLDSTGETQYF.

Regarding this clone: An end of the junction does not agree with germline; a read error may underlie this. J is TRBJ1-1 and V is TRBV7-7; TRBD1 is a possible D gene (5 bases). Germline CDR1 SSHAT, CDR2 FNYEAQ (reference sequence). The CDR3 length is 20 residues. CDR3 nucleotide sequence: TGTGCTAGCAGCTTCCCCAGGGAAGGAACGCCATACCAAGGTGACACTGAAGCTTTCTTT. Protein: CASSFPREGTPYQGDTEAFF. Complete variable domain (other parts from reference TRBV7-7 and TRBJ1-1): GAGVSQSPRYKVTKRGQDVTLRCDPISSHATLYWYQQALGQGPEFLTYFNYEAQPDKSGLPSDRFSAERPEGSISTLTIQRTEQRDSAMYRCASSFPREGTPYQGDTEAFFGQGTRLTVV.

In this sample, this clone turned up a few times. The rearrangement links TRBV28 to TRBJ2-3; tentative D call: TRBD1 (5 bases). Trimming pared 2 bases from V and 1 base from J, leaving 13 bases between. There are 16 residues in the CDR3. Looked up from germline, CDR1 is MDHEN and CDR2 is SYDVKM. The CDR3 bases are TGTGCCAGCAGTTTACCCCTCCAAGGGGGCACAGATACGCAGTATTTT. Its translation: CASSLPLQGGTDTQYF. The whole variable domain, filled in from reference TRBV28 and TRBJ2-3, reads DVKVTQSSRYLVKRTGEKVFLECVQDMDHENMFWYRQDPGLGLRLIYFSYDVKMKEKGDIPEGYSVSREKKERFSLILESASTNQTSMYLCASSLPLQGGTDTQYFGPGTRLTVL.

The chain links TRBV28 to TRBJ2-5; D remains ambiguous. CDR3 length equals 15 residues. Deletions cut 5 bases from V and 1 base from J, with 14 bases between. The germline gives CDR1 MDHEN, CDR2 SYDVKM. The CDR3 reads CASSPHPTVQETQYF. The CDR3 DNA reads TGTGCCAGCAGTCCCCATCCGACTGTCCAAGAGACCCAGTACTTC.

This chain uses TRBV5-4 with TRBJ2-5; 9 bases line up with TRBD1. Trimming at V came to 4 bases and at J to 5 bases, leaving 6 bases not matched to a gene. Germline loops: CDR1 SGHNT, CDR2 YYREEE (reference sequence). This CDR3 comprises 14 residues. The CDR3 DNA reads TGTGCCAGCAGCCAGGACAGGGGTAAGGAGACCCAGTACTTC. It yields the protein CASSQDRGKETQYF.

This chain joins TRBV30 and TRBJ2-5; the match to TRBD1 covers 7 bases. Trimming took 1 base from V and 10 from J; bases not matched to a gene: 6. Germline V gene data show CDR1 as GTSNPN and CDR2 as SVGIG (reference sequence). This CDR3 has 12 amino acids. CDR3 DNA sequence: TGTGCCTGGAGTGACCTCGGACAGGTCCAGTACTTC. Translated, it gives CAWSDLGQVQYF.

The chain carries TRBV6-6 and TRBJ1-2, with a possible D match to TRBD1 (6 bases). V was trimmed by 7 bases and J by 8 bases, leaving 23 bases between them. Germline V gene lookup returns CDR1 MNHNY and CDR2 SVGAGI (reference sequence). This CDR3 has 15 amino acids. CDR3 sequence (DNA): TGTGCCAGCACCCTTACAACGTCACAGGGCCAGGGCTACACCTTC. Encoded protein: CASTLTTSQGQGYTF.

As to this clone: Compared with germline, one end of the junction differs, possibly owing to a read error. This rearrangement joins TRBV7-7 to TRBJ2-2; D possibly corresponds to TRBD1 (6 bases). The CDR3 totals 16 residues. In germline, CDR1 is SSHAT, CDR2 FNYEAQ (reference sequence). CDR3 coding DNA: TGTGCTAGCAGCTTAGCGCACAGGGTGGGCACCGGGGAGCTGTTTTTT. It specifies CASSLAHRVGTGELFF.

The chain recombines TRBV21-1 with TRBJ2-6; TRBD1 is taken as the D call from the table, unchecked against the DNA. TRBV21-1 is a documented pseudogene. The CDR3 sequence is 19 residues long. The chain's CDR3 is CARTNQFRDRAAGANVLTF. The CDR3 DNA reads as TGTGCCAGAACCAATCAATTCCGGGACAGGGCGGCTGGGGCCAACGTCCTGACTTTC.

In DNA form, the CDR3 reads TGTGCCAGCAGTGACTCGTCTAGCGGGGACTACAATGAGCAGTTCTTC. Protein: CASSDSSSGDYNEQFF. V gene TRBV6-4 combines with J gene TRBJ2-1; 9 positions match TRBD2. Trimming cost V 0 bases and J 3 bases; bases outside gene matches: 3. The CDR3 spans 16 residues. Germline V gene lookup returns CDR1 MRHNA and CDR2 SNTAGT.

This chain uses TRBV30 with TRBJ1-4, with D maybe TRBD1 (6 bases). Per germline, CDR1 GTSNPN and CDR2 SVGIG (reference sequence). V was cut by 4 bases and J by 8 bases, with 20 bases left in between. The CDR3 has 15 amino acids. The CDR3 region is CAWTQSGGFGEKLFF. The CDR3, as DNA: TGTGCCTGGACCCAAAGCGGGGGCTTTGGAGAAAAACTGTTTTTT.

This chain links TRBV5-6 with TRBJ1-1; 9 nucleotides agree with TRBD1. This CDR3 has 13 amino acids. Germline values: CDR1 SGHDT, CDR2 YYEEEE. V trimming: 4 bases; J trimming: 9 bases; junction bases outside the gene matches: 7. The CDR3, as DNA: TGTGCCAGCAGCGGCGGGACAGGGTTTCAAGCTTTCTTT. The encoded protein is CASSGGTGFQAFF.

This rearrangement joins TRBV12-5 to TRBJ1-4; D may be TRBD1 (5 bases). The CDR3 has 14 residues. Trimming removed 3 bases from V and 7 bases from J, with 12 bases in between. In germline, CDR1 is LGHNT, CDR2 FRNRAP. The DNA for the CDR3 is TGTGCTAGTGGTTTTCACAGGTGGAGTGAAAAACTGTTTTTT. Amino acids: CASGFHRWSEKLFF.

The V and J genes are TRBV27 and TRBJ2-7; 9 bases are a match to TRBD1. This CDR3 comprises 14 residues. The germline CDR1 and CDR2 sequences are MNHEY and SMNVEV (reference sequence). The trim removed 5 bases at V and 5 bases at J, leaving 7 bases unmatched. CDR3 sequence (DNA): TGTGCCAGCAGTGTTGGACAGGGGCCGAACGAGCAGTACTTC. Its translation is CASSVGQGPNEQYF.

V gene TRBV6-4 combines with J gene TRBJ2-7; D is uncertain. The CDR3 length is 15 residues. Germline V gene data show CDR1 as MRHNA and CDR2 as SNTAGT. V was clipped by 3 bases and J by 0 bases, with 12 bases between them. The CDR3 sequence: CASSEQMSSSYEQYF. In DNA, the CDR3 is TGTGCCAGCAGTGAACAAATGTCTAGCTCCTACGAGCAGTACTTC.

The J gene is TRBJ1-5, the V gene TRBV19, with D perhaps matching TRBD1 (5 bases). Per germline, CDR1 LNHDA and CDR2 SQIVND (reference sequence). The CDR3 covers 16 residues. V shed 0 bases and J shed 3 bases, with 12 bases lying between them. The CDR3 spells CASSIDEGGVNQPQHF. For the CDR3, the DNA is TGTGCCAGTAGTATAGATGAGGGAGGGGTCAATCAGCCCCAGCATTTT.

This sequence joins TRBV7-8 and TRBJ2-1; 12 nucleotides align to TRBD2. CDR1 is SGHVS, CDR2 FQNEAQ, per germline. V lost 8 bases, J lost 6 bases, and 11 bases stayed unmatched. The CDR3 sequence is 16 residues long. CDR3 DNA sequence: TGTGCCAGCGGAAGACTAGCGGGAGAGGTTGGCAATGAGCAGTTCTTC. Its translation is CASGRLAGEVGNEQFF.

The V and J genes are TRBV5-1 and TRBJ1-1; 7 positions match TRBD1. The V and J ends lost 2 bases and 0 bases, in that order; junction bases with no gene match: 7. The CDR3 extends over 16 amino acids. Germline V gene sequence: CDR1 SGHRS, CDR2 YFSETQ. CDR3 coding DNA: TGCGCCAGCAGCTTAAGGACAGGACCGATGAACACTGAAGCTTTCTTT. Its translation: CASSLRTGPMNTEAFF.

This clone was picked up one time. The CDR3 sequence is CASSRTSTDTQYF. In DNA, the CDR3 is TGTGCCAGCAGCCGAACTAGCACAGATACGCAGTATTTT. The chain combines TRBV27 with TRBJ2-3; D not certain. Looked up from germline, CDR1 is MNHEY and CDR2 is SMNVEV (reference sequence). With 6 bases removed from V and 0 bases from J, the gap between germline ends came to 7 bases. The CDR3 totals 13 residues.

The V gene is TRBV5-4, the J gene TRBJ2-1; TRBD2 agrees at 14 bases. Germline CDR1 is SGHNT and CDR2 is YYREEE (reference sequence). V trimming: 1 base; J trimming: 6 bases; junction bases outside the gene matches: 6. The CDR3 totals 17 residues. CDR3 residues: CASSLLTTSGRANEQFF. CDR3 nucleotide sequence: TGTGCCAGCAGCTTGTTAACGACTAGCGGGAGGGCCAATGAGCAGTTCTTC.